These T cell receptor beta chains were read from a single sample in a study of blood T cell repertoires in COVID-19. Only in-frame clones appear in the TCRdb table, and some are missing; sequencing was by immunoSEQ multiplex PCR. Of a few hundred thousand clones in the sample, roughly 80% were seen once. The sequenced sample was PBMCs or T cells enriched from blood (not recorded which). Receptors were obtained from a woman in her 50s who had recovered from COVID-19. CDR3s include the opening cysteine and the closing phenylalanine or tryptophan. A D gene is named only where the DNA matches it firmly. Some rows have no size entry. The others give once, few or many, or a class for an expanded clone.

clone_size j_call v_call d_call cdr3_aa cdr3_nt
NA TRBJ2-3 TRBV7-2 NA CASSSEGSSGSTDTQYF TGTGCCAGCAGCTCGGAGGGATCAAGCGGAAGCACAGATACGCAGTATTTT
NA TRBJ2-7 TRBV3-1/TRBV3-2 TRBD1 CASSQGTGISYEQYF TGTGCCAGCAGCCAAGGGACAGGTATCTCCTACGAGCAGTACTTC
NA TRBJ2-7 TRBV5-1 TRBD1 CASSEGTGGLSYEQYF TGCGCCAGCAGCGAAGGGACAGGGGGCTTAAGTTACGAGCAGTACTTC
NA TRBJ2-7 TRBV3-1/TRBV3-2 TRBD1 CASSQDGGTGGYEQYF TGTGCCAGCAGCCAAGATGGCGGGACAGGGGGCTACGAGCAGTACTTC
NA TRBJ2-1 TRBV15 NA CATSRDIRTAYNEQFF TGTGCCACCAGCAGAGATATCCGGACAGCCTACAATGAGCAGTTCTTC
NA TRBJ2-3 TRBV5-4 TRBD2 CASSPMRGGPTDTQYF TGTGCCAGCAGCCCCATGCGGGGGGGACCCACAGATACGCAGTATTTT
NA TRBJ1-4 TRBV15 NA CATSRDGRGNEKLFF TGTGCCACCAGCAGAGATGGACGGGGTAATGAAAAACTGTTTTTT
few TRBJ1-5 TRBV12-3/TRBV12-4 NA CASRSDSNQPQHF TGTGCCAGCAGATCAGATAGCAATCAGCCCCAGCATTTT
NA TRBJ1-3 TRBV9 NA CASSVRGSSGNTIYF TGTGCCAGCAGCGTAAGGGGAAGCTCTGGAAACACCATATATTTT
NA TRBJ2-1 TRBV5-4 TRBD2 CASTIPAGGGNNEQFF TGTGCCAGCACTATTCCAGCGGGAGGTGGGAATAATGAGCAGTTCTTC
once TRBJ1-4 TRBV30 NA CAWSVPGPTNEKLFF TGTGCCTGGAGTGTACCTGGGCCAACTAATGAAAAACTGTTTTTT
NA TRBJ1-1 TRBV29-1 TRBD1 CSVPAGTVNTEAFF TGCAGCGTTCCCGCCGGGACAGTGAACACTGAAGCTTTCTTT
few TRBJ1-4 TRBV7-3 TRBD1 CASSWTGGHSEKLFF TGTGCCAGCAGCTGGACAGGGGGCCATAGTGAAAAACTGTTTTTT
once TRBJ2-3 TRBV5-1 NA CASSSQGGWGTDTQYF TGCGCCAGCAGCTCCCAAGGAGGGTGGGGCACAGATACGCAGTATTTT
few TRBJ2-7 TRBV4-2 TRBD2 CASSQGLAAFHEQYF TGTGCCAGCAGCCAAGGACTAGCGGCCTTCCACGAGCAGTACTTC
once TRBJ1-1 TRBV6-2/TRBV6-3 TRBD1 CASSRTKDRGEAFF TGTGCCAGCAGCCGAACCAAGGACAGGGGAGAAGCTTTCTTT
NA TRBJ1-5 TRBV6-2/TRBV6-3 NA CASSYSGGSVQPQHF TGTGCCAGCAGTTACAGCGGGGGCAGTGTTCAGCCCCAGCATTTT
NA TRBJ2-7 TRBV5-1 NA CASSLDTVSYEQYF TGCGCCAGCAGCTTGGATACAGTTTCCTACGAGCAGTACTTC
NA TRBJ1-5 TRBV7-2 NA CASSFFPVVTSNQPQHF TGTGCCAGCAGCTTCTTCCCGGTAGTTACCAGCAATCAGCCCCAGCATTTT
NA TRBJ1-1 TRBV19 NA CASSFRLSENTEAFF TGTGCCAGTAGTTTCAGACTTTCAGAGAACACTGAAGCTTTCTTT
few TRBJ1-4 TRBV19 TRBD1 CASEGGVTSNEKLFF TGTGCCAGCGAAGGGGGCGTCACGTCTAATGAAAAACTGTTTTTT
NA TRBJ1-5 TRBV19 TRBD1 CASSHRTGVGQPQHF TGTGCCAGTTCGCATCGGACAGGGGTTGGTCAGCCCCAGCATTTT
NA TRBJ1-1 TRBV30 TRBD1 CAWNRESQGPNTEAFF TGTGCCTGGAACCGAGAGTCACAGGGGCCGAACACTGAAGCTTTCTTT
few TRBJ1-5 TRBV12-3/TRBV12-4 NA CASSSLGPQHF TGTGCCAGCAGTTCCCTAGGCCCCCAGCATTTT
NA TRBJ1-2 TRBV30 NA CAWTLTGYYTF TGTGCCTGGACCCTTACAGGTTATTACACCTTC
NA TRBJ1-5 TRBV19 TRBD1 CASTTGGTQHF TGTGCCAGTACCACAGGGGGTACCCAGCATTTT
NA TRBJ2-1 TRBV7-2 TRBD2 CASSPGPTGGQFF TGTGCCAGCAGCCCAGGACCGACGGGGGGGCAGTTCTTC
few TRBJ1-1 TRBV30 NA CALRSDRRNTEAFF TGTGCTCTTCGGAGTGACCGTCGGAACACTGAAGCTTTCTTT
NA TRBJ2-7 TRBV7-8 NA CASSLEGGGARYEQYF TGTGCCAGCAGCTTAGAGGGAGGGGGGGCCCGGTACGAGCAGTACTTC
NA TRBJ2-2 TRBV5-4 NA CASSLDSPRLAGELFF TGTGCCAGCAGCTTGGACAGCCCCCGATTGGCCGGGGAGCTGTTTTTT
NA TRBJ1-5 TRBV5-5 NA CASSLVQAYSNQPQHF TGTGCCAGCAGCTTGGTCCAGGCTTATAGCAATCAGCCCCAGCATTTT
NA TRBJ1-6 TRBV6-5 NA CASRLSSYNSPLHF TGTGCCAGCAGGCTTAGCTCCTATAATTCACCCCTCCACTTT
NA TRBJ2-1 TRBV7-2 TRBD2 CASSWTSGMGEQFF TGTGCCAGCAGCTGGACTAGCGGGATGGGTGAGCAGTTCTTC
NA TRBJ1-6 TRBV19 NA CASSSQGSGNSPLHF TGTGCCAGTAGTAGCCAGGGCTCGGGTAATTCACCCCTCCACTTT
NA TRBJ2-7 TRBV29-1 TRBD1 CSVEDRGTEYEQYF TGCAGCGTTGAAGATCGTGGGACAGAATACGAGCAGTACTTC
NA TRBJ2-7 TRBV4-1 NA CASSQIAGFSYEQYF TGCGCCAGCAGCCAAATTGCGGGCTTCTCCTACGAGCAGTACTTC
NA TRBJ1-2 TRBV11-2 NA CASSPEGVLTF TGTGCCAGCAGCCCCGAGGGGGTATTAACCTTC
NA TRBJ1-1 TRBV7-2 NA CASSLVGGQGRSRTEAFF TGTGCCAGCAGCTTAGTCGGTGGGCAGGGTCGCTCGCGCACTGAAGCTTTCTTT
NA TRBJ2-2 TRBV5-8 TRBD2 CASSWGSGINTGELFF TGTGCCAGCAGCTGGGGGAGCGGGATAAACACCGGGGAGCTGTTTTTT
NA TRBJ1-6 TRBV3-1/TRBV3-2 NA CASSQGQGPNSPLHF TGTGCCAGCAGCCAAGGGCAGGGGCCTAATTCACCCCTCCACTTT
NA TRBJ1-2 TRBV6-5 NA CASREDGYTF TGTGCCAGCAGGGAGGATGGCTACACCTTC
NA TRBJ1-1 TRBV5-8 NA CASSLGMEHTEAFF TGTGCCAGCAGCTTAGGTATGGAGCACACTGAAGCTTTCTTT
NA TRBJ1-1 TRBV7-9 NA CASSATGTPRRTEAFF TGTGCCAGCAGCGCAACCGGGACACCCCGACGAACTGAAGCTTTCTTT
NA TRBJ1-5 TRBV6-6 NA CASSYSSRNQPQHF TGTGCCAGCAGTTACTCGAGCCGTAATCAGCCCCAGCATTTT
NA TRBJ2-2 TRBV30 NA CAWAGTLGPGELFF TGTGCCTGGGCGGGGACACTTGGTCCCGGGGAGCTGTTTTTT
NA TRBJ1-5 TRBV19 NA CASSLSNQPQHF TGTGCCAGTAGCCTCAGCAATCAGCCCCAGCATTTT
NA TRBJ2-5 TRBV6-2/TRBV6-3 TRBD2 CASSFGASGKETQYF TGTGCCAGCAGTTTCGGCGCTAGCGGCAAAGAGACCCAGTACTTC
NA TRBJ1-1 TRBV7-9 NA CAGTTGNTEAFF TGTGCCGGGACGACAGGGAACACTGAAGCTTTCTTT
NA TRBJ1-2 TRBV20-1 NA CSARNRFGYTF TGCAGTGCTAGAAACCGGTTTGGCTACACCTTC
NA TRBJ1-2 TRBV5-4 TRBD1 CASSSKGQYYGYTF TGTGCCAGCAGCTCGAAGGGACAGTACTATGGCTACACCTTC
NA TRBJ2-7 TRBV2 NA CASIERNYEQYF TGTGCCAGCATCGAGCGGAACTACGAGCAGTACTTC
few TRBJ1-4 TRBV7-2 NA CASSLGQTTNEKLFF TGTGCCAGCAGCTTAGGCCAGACAACTAATGAAAAACTGTTTTTT